The sequence of this TCR beta chain was determined in a study of cytomegalovirus exposure and HLA in healthy donors. A multiplex PCR was run with 60 Vbeta primers and 13 Jbeta primers. In the authors' workflow: Later reanalysis found around 80 million unique TCR beta chains, roughly 10 million of them shared. Measured with immunoSEQ multiplex PCR; TCRdb has only the in-frame clones, and not every one. From that table come the V and J calls and clone size; the DNA was used to work out D and trimming. The data show about 110,000 clones, about 80% seen once. In its sample, this clone was seen a few times. Its matching antigen is unknown. With V trimmed by 1 base and J by 4 bases, 11 bases remained unmatched. Germline CDR1 and CDR2: LGHNA and YSLEER. CDR3 size: 18 residues. Overall study findings and caveats: Sequencing likely caused a cluster of highly shared sequence variants. Analysis was carried out at a later point, and it linked a missense DCLRE1C variant to TCR beta V- and J-gene trimming. The study reported that TCR beta sequences accurately predicted HLA-A and HLA-B alleles in most subjects.

The TCR was taken from a woman in her forties or fifties in good health and CMV-seropositive. The chain carries TRBV4-3 and TRBJ2-3; 10 nucleotides line up with TRBD2. The sample comprised PBMCs. The CDR3 spells CASSQGSKTSGYADTQYF. The CDR3, as DNA: TGCGCCAGCAGCCAAGGCTCAAAGACTAGCGGGTATGCAGATACGCAGTATTTT.